These 6 T cell receptor beta chains share one sample of origin, sequenced in a study of technical replicates of blood from a few donors. Profiling relied on immunoSEQ multiplex PCR, and the TCRdb table lists in-frame clones only, not all of them. The profile shows 75,000 to 95,000 clones, around 94% of them singletons. Sequencing was performed on T cells isolated from PBMCs. These receptors were obtained from a human donor in good health.

The chain is built from TRBV19 and TRBJ2-1, with 9 bases lining up with TRBD2. The trim removed 3 bases at V and 6 bases at J, leaving 6 bases unmatched. This CDR3 comprises 15 residues. Germline CDR1 LNHDA, CDR2 SQIVND (reference sequence). The CDR3 region has the DNA TGTGCCAGTAGTATCATTAGCGGGAGCGGCAATGAGCAGTTCTTC. This codes for CASSIISGSGNEQFF.

The gene calls are TRBV7-2 and TRBJ2-1, with D perhaps matching TRBD2 (6 bases). Germline V CDR1 and CDR2: SGHTA, FQGNSA. The CDR3 has 15 amino acids. Between the trimmed V and J ends, which lost 5 bases and 4 bases, there was a span of 15 bases. This chain's CDR3 is CASSPGTFVYNEQFF. CDR3 DNA sequence: TGTGCCAGCAGCCCTGGGACTTTTGTATACAATGAGCAGTTCTTC. The full variable domain, its missing parts supplied by reference TRBV7-2 and TRBJ2-1, is GAGVSQSPSNKVTEKGKDVELRCDPISGHTALYWYRQSLGQGLEFLIYFQGNSAPDKSGLPSDRFSAERTGGSVSTLTIQRTQQEDSAVYLCASSPGTFVYNEQFFGPGTRLTVL.

The chain couples TRBV7-9 to TRBJ1-4; D is unresolved. Germline values: CDR1 SEHNR, CDR2 FQNEAQ (reference sequence). This CDR3 has 16 amino acids. Trimming took 1 base from V and 6 from J, leaving 15 bases between them. This chain's CDR3 is CASSLVLLGKDEKLFF. In nucleotides, the CDR3 is TGTGCCAGCAGCTTAGTTTTGCTCGGGAAAGATGAAAAACTGTTTTTT.

The chain joins TRBV6-6 to TRBJ1-2; possible D gene TRBD1, 6 bases. The CDR3 runs to 16 residues. V gave up 7 bases and J gave up 13 bases, with 31 bases separating them. Germline V lookup: CDR1 MNHNY, CDR2 SVGAGI (reference sequence). The CDR3 protein is CASTSRIWDTSNYPTF. The CDR3 coding sequence is TGTGCCAGCACCTCTAGGATTTGGGACACCAGTAACTATCCCACCTTC.

The chain joins TRBV5-1 to TRBJ1-4, with a weak D call TRBD1 (5 bases). The V end was cut by 3 bases, the J end by 8 bases, with 14 bases between. CDR1 SGHRS and CDR2 YFSETQ come from the germline V gene. This CDR3 has 14 residues. The CDR3 here is CASSSTSGFEKLFF. CDR3 nucleotide sequence: TGCGCCAGCAGCTCAACCTCAGGGTTCGAAAAACTGTTTTTT.

The sample holds one count of this clone. DNA of the CDR3: TGTGCCAGTTCTAGCGGGAGCTCCTACAATGAGCAGTTCTTC. Translation: CASSSGSSYNEQFF. The V gene is TRBV6-6, the J gene TRBJ2-1; TRBD2 matches at 10 bases. Losses at the gene ends were 9 bases for V and 0 bases for J; bases not matched to a gene: 2. The CDR3 contains 14 residues. The germline gives CDR1 MNHNY, CDR2 SVGAGI (reference sequence).